This TCR beta chain was obtained from a study of beta chain features in type 1 diabetes. V shed 0 bases and J shed 4 bases, with 10 bases lying between them. Per germline, CDR1 LGHNA and CDR2 YNFKEQ. CDR3 length equals 15 residues. Expressed TCRB transcripts got sequenced, as all isolated RNA was reverse transcribed. This table comes from immunoSEQ multiplex PCR, and its TCRdb copy is limited to in-frame clones, with some not included. Of 250,000 to 300,000 clones in the sample, under 8.5% were seen once. This clone was detected only a few times. Sequencing input: central memory CD4+ T cells from blood. This clonotype was obtained from a woman between 18 and 29 years old in good health. The rearrangement uses TRBV4-2 and TRBJ1-3; D gene unclear. CDR3 DNA sequence: TGTGCCAGCAGCCAAGATCTATTAGGGGGAAACACCATATATTTT. This gives the protein CASSQDLLGGNTIYF.